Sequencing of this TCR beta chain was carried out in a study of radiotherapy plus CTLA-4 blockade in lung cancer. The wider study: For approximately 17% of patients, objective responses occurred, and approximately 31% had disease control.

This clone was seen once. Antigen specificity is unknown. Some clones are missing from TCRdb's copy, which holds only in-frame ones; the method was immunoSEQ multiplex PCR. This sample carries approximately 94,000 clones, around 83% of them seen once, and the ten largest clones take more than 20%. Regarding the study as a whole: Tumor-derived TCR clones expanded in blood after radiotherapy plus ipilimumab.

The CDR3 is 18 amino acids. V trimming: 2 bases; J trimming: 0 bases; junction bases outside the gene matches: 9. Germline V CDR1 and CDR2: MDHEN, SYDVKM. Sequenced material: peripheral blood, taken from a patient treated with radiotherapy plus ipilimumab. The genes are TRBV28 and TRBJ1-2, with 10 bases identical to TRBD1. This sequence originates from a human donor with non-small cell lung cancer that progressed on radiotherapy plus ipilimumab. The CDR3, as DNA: TGTGCCAGCAGTTTAGGGACAGGGGTAATGAGAGCTAACTATGGCTACACCTTC. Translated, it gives CASSLGTGVMRANYGYTF.